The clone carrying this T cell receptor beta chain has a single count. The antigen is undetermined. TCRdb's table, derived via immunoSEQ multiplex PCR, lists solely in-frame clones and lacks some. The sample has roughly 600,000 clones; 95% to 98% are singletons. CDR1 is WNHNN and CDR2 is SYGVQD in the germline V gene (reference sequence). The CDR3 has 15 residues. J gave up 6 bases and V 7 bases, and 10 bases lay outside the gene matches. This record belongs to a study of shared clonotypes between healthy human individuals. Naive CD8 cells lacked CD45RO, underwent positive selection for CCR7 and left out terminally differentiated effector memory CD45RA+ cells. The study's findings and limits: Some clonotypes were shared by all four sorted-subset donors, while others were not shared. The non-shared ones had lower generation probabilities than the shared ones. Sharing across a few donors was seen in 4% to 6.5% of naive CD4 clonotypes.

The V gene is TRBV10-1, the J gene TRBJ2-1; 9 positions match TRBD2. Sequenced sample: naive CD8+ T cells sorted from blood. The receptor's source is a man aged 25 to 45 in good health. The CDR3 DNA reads TGCGCCAGCAAGTCCAAGCGGGAGGATGGCAATGAGCAGTTCTTC. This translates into CASKSKREDGNEQFF.